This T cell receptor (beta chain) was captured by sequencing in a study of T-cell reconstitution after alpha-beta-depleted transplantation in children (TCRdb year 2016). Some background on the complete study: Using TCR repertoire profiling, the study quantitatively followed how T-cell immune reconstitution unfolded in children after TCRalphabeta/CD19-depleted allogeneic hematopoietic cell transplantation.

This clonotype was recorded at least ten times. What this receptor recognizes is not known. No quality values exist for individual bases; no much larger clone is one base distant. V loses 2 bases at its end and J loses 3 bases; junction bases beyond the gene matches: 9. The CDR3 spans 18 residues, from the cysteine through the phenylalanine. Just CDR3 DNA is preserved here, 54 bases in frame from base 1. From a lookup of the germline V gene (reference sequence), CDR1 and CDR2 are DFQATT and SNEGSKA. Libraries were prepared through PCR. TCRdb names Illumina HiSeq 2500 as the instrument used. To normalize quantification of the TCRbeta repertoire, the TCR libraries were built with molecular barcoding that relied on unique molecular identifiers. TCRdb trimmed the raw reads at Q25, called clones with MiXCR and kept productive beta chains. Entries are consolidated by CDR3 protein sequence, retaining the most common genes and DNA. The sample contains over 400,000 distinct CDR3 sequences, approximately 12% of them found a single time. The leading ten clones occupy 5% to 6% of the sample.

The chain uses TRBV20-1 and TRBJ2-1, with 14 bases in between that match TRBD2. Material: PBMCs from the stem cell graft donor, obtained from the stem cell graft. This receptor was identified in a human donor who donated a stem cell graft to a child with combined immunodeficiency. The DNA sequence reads TGCAGTGCTAGAATAACTCCGGGACTAGCGGGAGACTACAATGAGCAGTTCTTC. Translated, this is CSARITPGLAGDYNEQFF.